This T cell receptor beta chain came from a study of blood T cell repertoires in COVID-19. Whole-study context: Acute and convalescent COVID-19 samples came from the United States, Italy and Spain. PBMCs, B-cell-depleted T cells, or T cells provided the cDNA or gDNA that made up the material.

This clone counts as medium-sized. V was clipped by 0 bases and J by 0 bases; unmatched bases: 3. The germline V gene encodes CDR1 LGHNA and CDR2 YNFKEQ. This CDR3 spans 16 amino acids. As processed by the authors: Amplified reference gene primers provided the basis for estimating nucleated cell counts. Libraries were prepared by immunoSEQ multiplex PCR; TCRdb keeps only in-frame clonotypes and omits some of them. From that table come the V and J calls and clone size; the DNA was used to work out D and trimming. The table has about 310,000 clones, around 91% seen once; the top ten hold around 0.98%. This receptor was identified in a woman aged 40 to 55 with COVID-19, enrolled during active disease. The chain combines TRBV4-2 with TRBJ1-1; 8 bases are shared with TRBD1. The source material was peripheral blood. The CDR3 is CASSQEDREVNTEAFF. In DNA, the CDR3 is TGTGCCAGCAGCCAAGAGGACAGGGAGGTGAACACTGAAGCTTTCTTT.